This T cell receptor (beta chain) comes out of a study of T cell responses to AZD1222 COVID-19 vaccine. Broader study findings: No repertoire was sampled before or during the peak T cell response, only after it. Seropositive at baseline were only a handful of AZD1222 recipients.

The data were produced by immunoSEQ multiplex PCR, yet TCRdb's version contains in-frame clones alone and is incomplete. The profile shows roughly 200,000 clones, about 93% of them singletons. With respect to this clone: Its antigen is still unknown.

CDR1 LNHDA and CDR2 SQIVND come from the germline V gene (reference sequence). This CDR3 has 14 residues. The ends were cut back, 7 bases at V and 3 bases at J, with 15 bases in the middle. This sequence joins TRBV19 and TRBJ1-1; the D gene is possibly TRBD1 (5 bases). This sequence was found in an adult in good health. The sample in question was peripheral blood, obtained on day 0 of MenACWY control vaccination. This CDR3 reads CASTRGGEYTEAFF. DNA for the CDR3: TGTGCCAGTACCCGTGGGGGGGAGTACACTGAAGCTTTCTTT.